These T cell receptor beta chains were read from a single sample in a study of blood T cell repertoires in COVID-19. Profiling relied on immunoSEQ multiplex PCR, and the TCRdb table lists in-frame clones only, not all of them. The sample has 330,000 or so clones; about 90% are singletons. The sample taken for sequencing was PBMCs or T cells enriched from blood (not recorded which). These receptors originate from a woman in her 30s who had recovered from COVID-19. The CDR3 runs from the conserved cysteine through the conserved F or W. The order of the fields is CDR3 DNA, CDR3 protein, D gene, clone size, V gene, J gene. A D gene is named only where the DNA matches it firmly. Only part of the rows carry a size: once, few, many, or a class if the clone is expanded.

cdr3_nt: TGTGCCAGCAGTTTACCCCAGCCGACAGGGGTAAACTACGAGCAGTACTTC; cdr3_aa: CASSLPQPTGVNYEQYF; d_call: TRBD1; clone_size: .; v_call: TRBV28; j_call: TRBJ2-7
cdr3_nt: TGTGCCAGTAGTGCCGGACAGGGGAGCTCCTACGAGCAGTACTTC; cdr3_aa: CASSAGQGSSYEQYF; d_call: TRBD1; clone_size: .; v_call: TRBV19; j_call: TRBJ2-7
cdr3_nt: TGTGCCAGCAGCTCAGGACAGGGAGGTACTGAAGCTTTCTTT; cdr3_aa: CASSSGQGGTEAFF; d_call: TRBD1; clone_size: .; v_call: TRBV5-4; j_call: TRBJ1-1
cdr3_nt: TGTGCCAGCAGCTTAGCGCTAGCGGGGGGGAACATTCAGTACTTC; cdr3_aa: CASSLALAGGNIQYF; d_call: TRBD2; clone_size: .; v_call: TRBV7-9; j_call: TRBJ2-4
cdr3_nt: TGTGCCAGCAGCCCGGACAGTAGACAGGATACGCAGTATTTT; cdr3_aa: CASSPDSRQDTQYF; d_call: .; clone_size: .; v_call: TRBV5-4; j_call: TRBJ2-3
cdr3_nt: TGTGCCAGCAGTTTATCGGGGATAAACACTGAAGCTTTCTTT; cdr3_aa: CASSLSGINTEAFF; d_call: .; clone_size: .; v_call: TRBV28; j_call: TRBJ1-1
cdr3_nt: TGTGCCACCAGTAACCCGATGGACAGGTTCGGGGAGCAGTACTTC; cdr3_aa: CATSNPMDRFGEQYF; d_call: TRBD1; clone_size: few; v_call: TRBV24-1; j_call: TRBJ2-7
cdr3_nt: TGCGCCAGCAGCTCCGGGACAGCCCGTCAGCCCCAGCATTTT; cdr3_aa: CASSSGTARQPQHF; d_call: TRBD1; clone_size: .; v_call: TRBV5-1; j_call: TRBJ1-5
cdr3_nt: TGTGCCAGCAGTTGGCCCAGTGGCGAGCAGTACTTC; cdr3_aa: CASSWPSGEQYF; d_call: .; clone_size: .; v_call: TRBV7-9; j_call: TRBJ2-7
cdr3_nt: TGTGCCAGCAGTCCCCGGACAGGACAAGAGACCCAGTACTTC; cdr3_aa: CASSPRTGQETQYF; d_call: TRBD1; clone_size: few; v_call: TRBV27; j_call: TRBJ2-5
cdr3_nt: TGTGCCAGCAGCTTTAGCGGGAACACCGGGGAGCTGTTTTTT; cdr3_aa: CASSFSGNTGELFF; d_call: .; clone_size: .; v_call: TRBV5-5; j_call: TRBJ2-2
cdr3_nt: TGTGCCAGCAGTTGGGACTGGGCTCTTGGCACTGAAGCTTTCTTT; cdr3_aa: CASSWDWALGTEAFF; d_call: .; clone_size: .; v_call: TRBV6-6; j_call: TRBJ1-1
cdr3_nt: TGTGCCAGCAGGTCACCGGGACAGCGAGAATACGAGCAGTACTTC; cdr3_aa: CASRSPGQREYEQYF; d_call: TRBD1; clone_size: .; v_call: TRBV5-5; j_call: TRBJ2-7
cdr3_nt: TGTGCCAGCAGCTCAACCTCGGGCAGGGATCCCTACGAGCAGTACTTC; cdr3_aa: CASSSTSGRDPYEQYF; d_call: .; clone_size: .; v_call: TRBV7-9; j_call: TRBJ2-7
cdr3_nt: TGTGCCAGCAGTGAACGGGCCAGCGGGAGGTCCCTCCCTACAGGGGATGAGCAGTTCTTC; cdr3_aa: CASSERASGRSLPTGDEQFF; d_call: TRBD2; clone_size: .; v_call: TRBV2; j_call: TRBJ2-1
cdr3_nt: TGTGCCAGCAGTTACGGGGACAGGGGGATGAATGAGCAGTTCTTC; cdr3_aa: CASSYGDRGMNEQFF; d_call: TRBD1; clone_size: .; v_call: TRBV5-6; j_call: TRBJ2-1
cdr3_nt: TGCAGCGTTGAAGGCGGTGCCAAAAACATTCAGTACTTC; cdr3_aa: CSVEGGAKNIQYF; d_call: .; clone_size: .; v_call: TRBV29-1; j_call: TRBJ2-4
cdr3_nt: TGTGCCAGCAGCAACCAGGGATCCCGGGACAATGAGCAGTTCTTC; cdr3_aa: CASSNQGSRDNEQFF; d_call: .; clone_size: .; v_call: TRBV21-1; j_call: TRBJ2-1
cdr3_nt: TGCAGTGCTAGTTCGAGAAGGGAGAATGACTATGGCTACACCTTC; cdr3_aa: CSASSRRENDYGYTF; d_call: .; clone_size: .; v_call: TRBV20-1; j_call: TRBJ1-2
cdr3_nt: TGTGCCAGCACCCGAGCGGGACACACAGATACGCAGTATTTT; cdr3_aa: CASTRAGHTDTQYF; d_call: .; clone_size: .; v_call: TRBV5-4; j_call: TRBJ2-3
cdr3_nt: TGTGCCAGCAGCCAATGGCAGGGAAACACTGAAGCTTTCTTT; cdr3_aa: CASSQWQGNTEAFF; d_call: .; clone_size: once; v_call: TRBV3-1/TRBV3-2; j_call: TRBJ1-1
cdr3_nt: TGTGCCAGCAGCTTCTCGAGCTCCTACGAGCAGTACTTC; cdr3_aa: CASSFSSSYEQYF; d_call: .; clone_size: few; v_call: TRBV7-2; j_call: TRBJ2-7
cdr3_nt: TGTGCCAGCAGCATGGGACAGATTACCTACGAGCAGTACTTC; cdr3_aa: CASSMGQITYEQYF; d_call: TRBD1; clone_size: .; v_call: TRBV11-1; j_call: TRBJ2-7
cdr3_nt: TGTGCCAGCAGCGTAGTCCTAGCGGGAGGGACCCAGTACTTC; cdr3_aa: CASSVVLAGGTQYF; d_call: TRBD2; clone_size: few; v_call: TRBV9; j_call: TRBJ2-5
cdr3_nt: TGTGCCTCGAAGGGGGAGTTAACCGGGGAGCTGTTTTTT; cdr3_aa: CASKGELTGELFF; d_call: .; clone_size: .; v_call: TRBV13; j_call: TRBJ2-2
cdr3_nt: TGTGCCAGCAGCTTAACAGGGAACACTGAAGCTTTCTTT; cdr3_aa: CASSLTGNTEAFF; d_call: .; clone_size: .; v_call: TRBV11-2; j_call: TRBJ1-1
cdr3_nt: TGTGCCAGCAGCTCCAGGGGGACAGGCACTGAAGCTTTCTTT; cdr3_aa: CASSSRGTGTEAFF; d_call: TRBD1; clone_size: .; v_call: TRBV7-8; j_call: TRBJ1-1
cdr3_nt: TGTGCCAGCAGCCAGAGCCGAAGGGGCGAGCAGTACTTC; cdr3_aa: CASSQSRRGEQYF; d_call: .; clone_size: once; v_call: TRBV14; j_call: TRBJ2-7
cdr3_nt: TGTGCCAGTAGTATTCCCCCTAGCGGGAGGGCCAATGAGCAGTTCTTC; cdr3_aa: CASSIPPSGRANEQFF; d_call: TRBD2; clone_size: .; v_call: TRBV19; j_call: TRBJ2-1
cdr3_nt: TGTGCCAGCAGCTTACATGGACAGGTTAACTATGGCTACACCTTC; cdr3_aa: CASSLHGQVNYGYTF; d_call: TRBD1; clone_size: .; v_call: TRBV11-2; j_call: TRBJ1-2
cdr3_nt: TGCGCCAGCAGTGAGTTGTCAGGGAGGGAGCAGCCCCAGCATTTT; cdr3_aa: CASSELSGREQPQHF; d_call: .; clone_size: .; v_call: TRBV10-2; j_call: TRBJ1-5
cdr3_nt: TGTGCCAGCAGTTTCGGTGACAGGGGTCCTCAGCCCCAGCATTTT; cdr3_aa: CASSFGDRGPQPQHF; d_call: TRBD1; clone_size: .; v_call: TRBV28; j_call: TRBJ1-5
cdr3_nt: TGTGCCAGCAGCTTGGGCACCTATGGCTACACCTTC; cdr3_aa: CASSLGTYGYTF; d_call: .; clone_size: .; v_call: TRBV7-2; j_call: TRBJ1-2
cdr3_nt: TGCGCCAGCAGCTCTTCGACTCGGAGCTCCTACGAGCAGTACTTC; cdr3_aa: CASSSSTRSSYEQYF; d_call: .; clone_size: .; v_call: TRBV5-1; j_call: TRBJ2-7
cdr3_nt: TGTGCAAGTCGCTCTTTTGTTGGACAGGGGGGGAATCAGCCCCAGCATTTT; cdr3_aa: CASRSFVGQGGNQPQHF; d_call: .; clone_size: .; v_call: TRBV12-2; j_call: TRBJ1-5
cdr3_nt: TGCGCCAGCAGCGGAGGACAGACCTCACATGAAAAACTGTTTTTT; cdr3_aa: CASSGGQTSHEKLFF; d_call: .; clone_size: few; v_call: TRBV5-1; j_call: TRBJ1-4
cdr3_nt: TGCGCCAGCAGCGTACAGGGGGCTGGTAACACCATATATTTT; cdr3_aa: CASSVQGAGNTIYF; d_call: TRBD1; clone_size: .; v_call: TRBV5-1; j_call: TRBJ1-3